Presented here are 26 T cell receptor beta chains from one specimen sequenced in a study of patients and donors after allogeneic stem cell transplantation. One entry per CDR3 protein results from TCRdb running MiXCR on the RT-PCR reads. In the table there are over 150,000 distinct CDR3 sequences, 30% of which are singletons. The source material was blood, either unsorted or a sorted T cell fraction (not recorded which). The receptors here all came from a human donor who was either an allogeneic HSCT recipient or a stem cell or donor lymphocyte infusion donor (not recorded which). It is not recorded whose cells these are; they may come from a transplant donor.

The chain recombines TRBV4-1 with TRBJ2-3; 10 bases fit TRBD2. The germline V gene encodes CDR1 MGHRA and CDR2 YSYEKL. V lost 5 bases to trimming and J lost 4 bases; unmatched junction nucleotides: 6. The CDR3 loop spans 15 amino acids. The CDR3 DNA sequence: TGCGCCAGCAGCAAACAGCGGGAGGGGTCAGATACGCAGTATTTT. This sequence encodes CASSKQREGSDTQYF.

This chain connects TRBV6-5 to TRBJ2-7; D not certain. Trimming left V 6 bases short and J 8 bases short, with 20 bases between. The length of the CDR3 is 14 residues. Per the germline V gene, CDR1 is MNHEY and CDR2 is SVGAGI. CDR3 nucleotide sequence: TGTGCCAGCAGATTATCGGTTAGAGCCCCACAGCAGTACTTC. Protein sequence: CASRLSVRAPQQYF.

The gene calls are TRBV28 and TRBJ2-1; D is unclear. Germline V CDR1 and CDR2: MDHEN, SYDVKM. The CDR3 extends over 15 amino acids. V lost 3 bases to trimming and J lost 6 bases, with 15 bases between them. This CDR3 reads CASSLGRRKLNEQFF. In nucleotides, the CDR3 is TGTGCCAGCAGTTTGGGCCGAAGGAAGCTCAATGAGCAGTTCTTC.

The chain recombines TRBV4-3 with TRBJ2-7, with 7 bases fitting TRBD2. Germline V gene sequence: CDR1 LGHNA, CDR2 YSLEER. The CDR3 runs 16 residues. J lost 4 bases, V lost 0 bases, and 9 bases had no gene match. CDR3 DNA sequence: TGCGCCAGCAGCCAAGACCCGGCGGGAGCCCTTTACGAGCAGTACTTC. It codes for CASSQDPAGALYEQYF.

The chain uses TRBV12-3 or TRBV12-4 and TRBJ1-6; D is ambiguous. V lost 3 bases and J lost 8, with 5 bases in between. This CDR3 contains 12 residues. The CDR3 coding sequence is TGTGCCAGCAGTTTCCCTCATTCACCCCTCCACTTT. Its protein is CASSFPHSPLHF.

The V call is TRBV9, the J call TRBJ2-5, with 9 bases matching TRBD2. Per germline, CDR1 SGDLS and CDR2 YYNGEE. CDR3 length: 16 amino acids. V lost 8 bases and J lost 5; bases outside the gene matches: 16. The CDR3 is CARGFFGGRAAETQYF. DNA for the CDR3: TGTGCCAGGGGGTTCTTCGGCGGGAGGGCCGCGGAGACCCAGTACTTC.

V is TRBV29-1 and J is TRBJ2-2; D gene unclear. This CDR3 is built from 15 residues. CDR1 and CDR2 (germline): SQVTM, ANQGSEA. V was pared by 7 bases and J by 5 bases, with 20 bases between. The CDR3 loop is CSDHLPRAFTGELFF. CDR3 DNA: TGCAGCGATCATTTACCCCGGGCTTTTACCGGGGAGCTGTTTTTT.

This clonotype was observed once. The chain uses TRBV30 and TRBJ2-3; D remains unclear. The CDR3 runs to 14 residues. V was trimmed by 0 bases and J by 6 bases, leaving 13 bases between them. Germline CDR1 GTSNPN, CDR2 SVGIG (reference sequence). The CDR3 DNA follows: TGTGCCTGGAGTGTTGGAACCGGTGGGGATACGCAGTATTTT. Its translation is CAWSVGTGGDTQYF.

This rearrangement joins TRBV20-1 to TRBJ2-3; D remains unclear. The CDR3 extends over 14 amino acids. Deletions cut 5 bases from V and 2 bases from J, with 14 bases between. Germline CDR1 and CDR2: DFQATT and SNEGSKA (reference sequence). CDR3 in DNA: TGCAGTGCTCCCCAAGCCGGTCCCACAGATACGCAGTATTTT. The encoded protein is CSAPQAGPTDTQYF.

This clonotype is a singleton in its sample. The chain recombines TRBV20-1 with TRBJ2-7; D remains unclear. V lost 1 base and J lost 3, with 4 bases in between. This CDR3 contains 11 residues. The germline V gene has CDR1 DFQATT and CDR2 SNEGSKA (reference sequence). Written as DNA, the CDR3 is TGCAGTGCTAGAGGGAGCTACGAGCAGTACTTC. This encodes CSARGSYEQYF.

This clonotype showed up many times. The chain employs TRBV28 and TRBJ1-6, with 10 bases that match TRBD1. With 4 bases clipped from V and 10 bases from J, the junction kept 7 bases outside the gene matches. Per germline, CDR1 MDHEN and CDR2 SYDVKM. The CDR3 is 15 amino acids. CDR3 region: CASSSSGTGVSPLHF. The DNA of the CDR3 is TGTGCCAGCAGTTCGTCCGGGACAGGGGTCTCACCCCTCCACTTT.

The V gene is TRBV12-3 or TRBV12-4, the J gene TRBJ2-2, with 8 bases that match TRBD2. Trimming removed 4 bases from V and 7 bases from J; junction bases left unmatched: 8. This CDR3 region has 15 residues. Here the CDR3 DNA reads TGTGCCAGCAGTTACAGCGGGAGCATGAACGGGGAGCTGTTTTTT. Its translation: CASSYSGSMNGELFF.

The chain couples TRBV5-1 to TRBJ2-2; 9 bases align to TRBD2. This CDR3 is built from 17 residues. The germline V gene encodes CDR1 SGHRS and CDR2 YFSETQ. Germline trimming cut 4 bases from V and 5 bases from J; bases unmatched to any gene: 12. The CDR3 DNA reads TGCGCCAGCAGCCTGGTGATAGCGGGAGTAAATACCGGGGAGCTGTTTTTT. It yields the protein CASSLVIAGVNTGELFF.

V and J are TRBV25-1 and TRBJ2-7; D gene ambiguous. Trimming took 8 bases from V and 6 from J, leaving 11 bases between them. This CDR3 is built from 11 residues. The V gene's germline CDR1 is MGHDK and CDR2 SYGVNS. As DNA, the CDR3 is TGTGCCAGCCGCCAGTGGGGCGAGCAGTACTTC. This gives the protein CASRQWGEQYF.

The table lists this clonotype with a few counts. The V gene is TRBV7-9, the J gene TRBJ1-1, with unresolved D. The germline V and J ends were trimmed by 3 bases and 9 bases, with 8 bases remaining between them. Germline V gene data show CDR1 as SEHNR and CDR2 as FQNEAQ (reference sequence). The CDR3 sequence is 11 residues long. This chain's CDR3 is CASSFGSQAFF. CDR3 DNA sequence: TGTGCCAGCAGCTTTGGGTCTCAAGCTTTCTTT.

Ten or more counts support this clonotype. The chain couples TRBV20-1 to TRBJ1-1; D perhaps matches TRBD1 (6 bases). In germline, CDR1 is DFQATT, CDR2 SNEGSKA (reference sequence). The CDR3 is 14 residues long. The V end lost 3 bases, the J end lost 0 bases, and 11 bases lay between the germline ends. The CDR3 region is CSARAGHMNTEAFF. DNA of the CDR3: TGCAGTGCTAGGGCGGGACACATGAACACTGAAGCTTTCTTT.

The chain couples TRBV29-1 to TRBJ1-4; TRBD1 matches 7 bases. Germline V gene data show CDR1 as SQVTM and CDR2 as ANQGSEA. The J segment lost 4 bases and the V segment lost 3 bases, leaving 5 bases of the junction unmatched. This CDR3 is 14 amino acids long. The CDR3 sequence is CSVDLTGLNEKLFF. The CDR3 nucleotides read TGCAGCGTTGATTTGACAGGGCTTAATGAAAAACTGTTTTTT.

V is TRBV11-3 and J is TRBJ1-5; tentatively, D is TRBD1 (5 bases). Germline lookup yields CDR1 SGHNT and CDR2 YENEEA. The CDR3 is made up of 16 amino acids. The V end was cut by 1 base, the J end by 0 bases, with 10 bases between. The CDR3: CASSLVGEDSNQPQHF. As DNA, the CDR3 is TGTGCCAGCAGCTTAGTGGGGGAGGATAGCAATCAGCCCCAGCATTTT.

This clonotype was counted at least ten times. The V call is TRBV7-3, the J call TRBJ2-4; TRBD1 agrees at 7 bases. Trimming removed 2 bases from V and 0 bases from J; junction bases left unmatched: 16. The CDR3 has 20 residues. CDR1 is SGHTA and CDR2 is FQGTGA in the germline V gene. The CDR3 spells CASSLVVFYRGQLAKNIQYF. The CDR3 DNA is TGTGCCAGCAGCTTAGTAGTTTTCTACAGGGGCCAGTTAGCCAAAAACATTCAGTACTTC. Combining the CDR3 with reference TRBV7-3 and TRBJ2-4 gives the whole variable domain GAGVSQTPSNKVTEKGKYVELRCDPISGHTALYWYRQSLGQGPEFLIYFQGTGAADDSGLPNDRFFAVRPEGSVSTLKIQRTERGDSAVYLCASSLVVFYRGQLAKNIQYFGAGTRLSVL.

This sequence joins TRBV9 and TRBJ2-3; D gene ambiguous. The CDR3 runs to 15 residues. Per the germline V gene, CDR1 is SGDLS and CDR2 is YYNGEE. Deletions cut 3 bases from V and 2 bases from J, with 13 bases between. This chain's CDR3 is CASSGFWGPTDTQYF. The CDR3 DNA reads TGTGCCAGCAGCGGCTTTTGGGGTCCCACAGATACGCAGTATTTT.

The chain recombines TRBV25-1 with TRBJ1-1, with a weak D call TRBD1 (6 bases). V shed 5 bases and J shed 1 base, with 11 bases lying between them. The CDR3 runs to 14 residues. Germline V gene data show CDR1 as MGHDK and CDR2 as SYGVNS. The CDR3 sequence: CASSHRGANTEAFF. For the CDR3, the DNA is TGTGCCAGCAGTCACCGGGGGGCGAACACTGAAGCTTTCTTT.

This clonotype occurred a few times. The V call is TRBV15, the J call TRBJ1-2; 9 bases map to TRBD1. Germline CDR1 LNHNV, CDR2 YYDKDF (reference sequence). The CDR3 sequence is 17 residues long. Germline trimming cut 3 bases from V and 4 bases from J; bases unmatched to any gene: 12. DNA of the CDR3: TGTGCCACCAGCAGGACCAGACCGGGACAGGGTATCTATGGCTACACCTTC. The encoded protein is CATSRTRPGQGIYGYTF.

The chain links TRBV6-2 or TRBV6-3 to TRBJ2-7; 7 bases match TRBD1. This CDR3 is 10 amino acids long. In germline, CDR1 is MNHEY, CDR2 SVGEGT. CDR3 in DNA: TGTTCTACAGGGGCCTACGAGCAGTACTTC. It is translated as CSTGAYEQYF.

This clonotype was found a few times. The genes are TRBV4-2 and TRBJ2-1, with 7 bases lining up with TRBD2. This CDR3 comprises 17 residues. Germline-derived CDR1 and CDR2 are LGHNA and YNFKEQ. V was pared by 4 bases and J by 4 bases, with 13 bases of the junction left unmatched. In nucleotides, the CDR3 is TGTGCCAGCAGCCGAAGTACCCGGGACTACGGTTACAATGAGCAGTTCTTC. Its translation is CASSRSTRDYGYNEQFF.

J is TRBJ2-1 and V is TRBV24-1; D is undetermined. The CDR3 is 12 amino acids. With 9 bases removed from V and 2 bases from J, the gap between germline ends came to 7 bases. Germline V lookup: CDR1 KGHDR, CDR2 SFDVKD. The CDR3: CATGDTYNEQFF. DNA of the CDR3: TGTGCCACCGGAGACACCTACAATGAGCAGTTCTTC.

This chain joins TRBV14 and TRBJ2-5; no firm D call. CDR3 length equals 15 residues. The V gene's germline CDR1 is SGHDN and CDR2 FVKESK. With 0 bases removed from V and 0 bases from J, the gap between germline ends came to 8 bases. The CDR3 DNA follows: TGTGCCAGCAGCCAAGATCTGTACGACCAAGAGACCCAGTACTTC. Protein: CASSQDLYDQETQYF.